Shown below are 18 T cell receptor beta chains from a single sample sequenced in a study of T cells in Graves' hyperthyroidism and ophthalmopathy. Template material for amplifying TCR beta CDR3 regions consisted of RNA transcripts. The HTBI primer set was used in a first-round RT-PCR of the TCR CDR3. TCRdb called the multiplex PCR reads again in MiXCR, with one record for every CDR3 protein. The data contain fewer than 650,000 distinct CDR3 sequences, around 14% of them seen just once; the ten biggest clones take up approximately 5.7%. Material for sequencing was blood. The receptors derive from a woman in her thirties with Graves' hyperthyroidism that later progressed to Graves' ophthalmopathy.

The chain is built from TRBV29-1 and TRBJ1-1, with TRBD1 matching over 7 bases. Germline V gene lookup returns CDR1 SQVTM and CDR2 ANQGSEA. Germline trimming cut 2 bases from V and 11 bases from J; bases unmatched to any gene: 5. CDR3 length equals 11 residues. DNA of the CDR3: TGCAGCGTTGAACAAACAGGGGACGCTTTCTTT. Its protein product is CSVEQTGDAFF.

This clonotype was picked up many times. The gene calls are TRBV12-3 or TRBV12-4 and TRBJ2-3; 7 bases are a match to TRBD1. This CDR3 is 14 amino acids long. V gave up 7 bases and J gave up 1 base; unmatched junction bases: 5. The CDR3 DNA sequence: TGTGCCAGCACCGATACAGGGGGCACAGATACGCAGTATTTT. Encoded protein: CASTDTGGTDTQYF.

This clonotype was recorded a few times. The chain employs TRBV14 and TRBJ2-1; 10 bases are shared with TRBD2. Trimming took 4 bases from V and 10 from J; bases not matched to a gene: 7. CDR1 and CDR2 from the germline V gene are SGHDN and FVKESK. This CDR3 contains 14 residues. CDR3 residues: CASSLLAGHWEQFF. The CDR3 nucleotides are TGTGCCAGCAGCCTACTAGCGGGGCATTGGGAGCAGTTCTTC.

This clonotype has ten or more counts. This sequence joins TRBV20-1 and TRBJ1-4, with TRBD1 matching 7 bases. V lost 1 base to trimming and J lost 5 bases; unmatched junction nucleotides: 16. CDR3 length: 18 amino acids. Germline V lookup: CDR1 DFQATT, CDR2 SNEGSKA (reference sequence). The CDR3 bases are TGCAGTGCTAGAGGTGGGGACAGCCTCGGTCGGAGGAATGAAAAACTGTTTTTT. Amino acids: CSARGGDSLGRRNEKLFF.

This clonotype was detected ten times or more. The CDR3 DNA follows: TGTGCCAGCAGTTACGGGCCGACGAATGAGCAGTTCTTC. Amino acids: CASSYGPTNEQFF. The V call is TRBV6-2 or TRBV6-3, the J call TRBJ2-1; no clear D. The CDR3 runs to 13 residues. From germline, CDR1 is MNHEY and CDR2 SVGEGT. V lost 2 bases and J 7 bases, leaving 9 bases between the germline ends.

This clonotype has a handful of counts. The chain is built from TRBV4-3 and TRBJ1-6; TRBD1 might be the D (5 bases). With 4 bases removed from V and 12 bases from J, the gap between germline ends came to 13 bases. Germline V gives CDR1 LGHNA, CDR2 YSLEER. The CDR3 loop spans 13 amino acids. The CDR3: CASSRGGREPLHF. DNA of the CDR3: TGCGCCAGCAGCCGGGGGGGGAGAGAACCCCTCCACTTT.

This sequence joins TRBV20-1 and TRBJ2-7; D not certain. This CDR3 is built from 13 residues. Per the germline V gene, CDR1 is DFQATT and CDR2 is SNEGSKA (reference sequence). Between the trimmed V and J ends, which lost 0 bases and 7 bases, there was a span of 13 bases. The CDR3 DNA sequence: TGCAGTGCTAGAGATCCTGGGATAGGGGAGCAGTACTTC. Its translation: CSARDPGIGEQYF.

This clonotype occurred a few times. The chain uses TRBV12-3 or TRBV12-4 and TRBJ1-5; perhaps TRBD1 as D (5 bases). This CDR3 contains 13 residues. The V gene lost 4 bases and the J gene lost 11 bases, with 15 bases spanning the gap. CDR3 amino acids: CASSSQTGEAQHF. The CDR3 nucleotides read TGTGCCAGCAGTTCCCAGACGGGGGAAGCCCAGCATTTT.

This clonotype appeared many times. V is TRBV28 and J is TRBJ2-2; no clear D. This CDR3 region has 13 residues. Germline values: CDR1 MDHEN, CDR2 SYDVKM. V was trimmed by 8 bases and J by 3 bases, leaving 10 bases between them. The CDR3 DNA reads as TGTGCCAGCTGGGGTCGAGACACCGGGGAGCTGTTTTTT. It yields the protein CASWGRDTGELFF.

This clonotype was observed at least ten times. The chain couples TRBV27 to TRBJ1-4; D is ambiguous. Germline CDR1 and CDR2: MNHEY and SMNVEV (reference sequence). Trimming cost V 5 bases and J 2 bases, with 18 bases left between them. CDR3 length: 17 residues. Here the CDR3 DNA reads TGTGCCAGCAGTCCCCGTTTCTCGGGTCTGACTAATGAAAAACTGTTTTTT. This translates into CASSPRFSGLTNEKLFF.

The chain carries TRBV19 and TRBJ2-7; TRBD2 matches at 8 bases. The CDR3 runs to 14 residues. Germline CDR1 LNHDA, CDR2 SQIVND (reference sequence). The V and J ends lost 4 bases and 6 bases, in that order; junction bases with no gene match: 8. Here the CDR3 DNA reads TGTGCCAGTAGTAGGGGTGGACTAGCCCCCGAGCAGTACTTC. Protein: CASSRGGLAPEQYF.

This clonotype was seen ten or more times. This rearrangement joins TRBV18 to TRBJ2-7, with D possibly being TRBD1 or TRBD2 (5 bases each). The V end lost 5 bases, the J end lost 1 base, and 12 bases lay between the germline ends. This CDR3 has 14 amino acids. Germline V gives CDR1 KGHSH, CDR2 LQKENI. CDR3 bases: TGTGCCAGCTCAGGGACCGGCAAATCCTACGAGCAGTACTTC. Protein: CASSGTGKSYEQYF.

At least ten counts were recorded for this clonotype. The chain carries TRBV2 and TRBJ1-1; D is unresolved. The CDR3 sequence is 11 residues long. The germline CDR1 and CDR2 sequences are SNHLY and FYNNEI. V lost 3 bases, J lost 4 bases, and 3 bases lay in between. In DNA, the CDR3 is TGTGCCAGCAGTGAGTTCACTGAAGCTTTCTTT. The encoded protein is CASSEFTEAFF.

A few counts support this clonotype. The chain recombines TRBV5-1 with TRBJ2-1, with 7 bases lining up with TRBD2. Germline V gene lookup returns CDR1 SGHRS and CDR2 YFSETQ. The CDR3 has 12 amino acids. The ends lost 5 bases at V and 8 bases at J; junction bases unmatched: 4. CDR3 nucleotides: TGCGCCAGCAGGGGAGGGGCCGATGAGCAGTTCTTC. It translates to CASRGGADEQFF.

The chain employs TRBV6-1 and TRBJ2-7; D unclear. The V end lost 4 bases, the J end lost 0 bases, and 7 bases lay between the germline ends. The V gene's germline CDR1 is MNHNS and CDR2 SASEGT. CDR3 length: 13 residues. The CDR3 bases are TGTGCCAGCAGTGGAGAAAACTCCTACGAGCAGTACTTC. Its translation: CASSGENSYEQYF.

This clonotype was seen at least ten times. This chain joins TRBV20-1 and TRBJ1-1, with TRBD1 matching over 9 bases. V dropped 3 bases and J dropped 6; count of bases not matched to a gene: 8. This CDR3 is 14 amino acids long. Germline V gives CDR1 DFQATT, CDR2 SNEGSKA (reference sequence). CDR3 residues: CSASPGQGNAEAFF. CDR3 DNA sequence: TGCAGTGCTAGCCCGGGACAGGGTAACGCTGAAGCTTTCTTT.

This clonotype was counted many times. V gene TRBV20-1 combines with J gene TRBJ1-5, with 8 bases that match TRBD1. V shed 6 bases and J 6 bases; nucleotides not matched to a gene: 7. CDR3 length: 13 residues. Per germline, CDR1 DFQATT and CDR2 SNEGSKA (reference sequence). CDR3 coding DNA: TGCAGTGCACATCAGGGGGCTGGTCAGCCCCAGCATTTT. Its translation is CSAHQGAGQPQHF.

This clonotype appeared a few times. In nucleotides, the CDR3 is TGTGCCAGCAGCTTAGATGAAGGGGCCAGGACCCAGTACTTC. This encodes CASSLDEGARTQYF. The J gene is TRBJ2-5, the V gene TRBV7-6, with TRBD1 as a possible D gene (5 bases). The CDR3 consists of 14 residues. V was clipped by 1 base and J by 7 bases, with 13 bases between them. CDR1 and CDR2 from the germline V gene are SGHVS and FNYEAQ.